This is a list of T cell receptor beta chains from one sample in a study of T cells in Graves' hyperthyroidism and ophthalmopathy. TCRdb reprocessed the multiplex PCR reads with MiXCR, giving one entry per CDR3 protein. The table lists about 610,000 distinct CDR3 sequences, roughly 15% of them singletons. The material sequenced was blood. The origin of the receptors is a woman between 40 and 50 years old with Graves' ophthalmopathy. Each CDR3 is given with its conserved first and last residue. Each record gives: V gene, clone size, J gene, D gene, CDR3 protein, CDR3 DNA. A D gene is named only where the DNA matches it firmly. For some rows the clone size is stated as once, few or many, or as a class when expanded; others skip it.

TRBV19	many	TRBJ1-1	-	CASSYPRMNTEAFF	TGTGCCAGTAGCTACCCGCGAATGAACACTGAAGCTTTCTTT
TRBV12-3/TRBV12-4	many	TRBJ1-1	TRBD1	CASIPAGGNTEAFF	TGTGCCAGCATTCCAGCAGGGGGCAACACTGAAGCTTTCTTT
TRBV5-5	many	TRBJ2-4	TRBD1	CASSAPGTGKVQYF	TGTGCCAGCAGCGCCCCCGGGACAGGGAAGGTTCAGTACTTC
TRBV6-1	many	TRBJ1-5	TRBD1	CASSEEWTGYQPQHF	TGTGCCAGCAGTGAAGAGTGGACAGGCTATCAGCCCCAGCATTTT
TRBV2	many	TRBJ1-1	-	CASSEGQLDEAFF	TGTGCCAGCAGTGAAGGGCAGTTAGATGAAGCTTTCTTT
TRBV6-1	many	TRBJ1-5	-	CASSERVASNQPQHF	TGTGCCAGCAGCGAAAGAGTTGCATCAAATCAGCCCCAGCATTTT
TRBV6-5	many	TRBJ1-2	-	CASSRQDDGYTF	TGTGCCAGCAGTCGACAGGACGATGGCTACACCTTC
TRBV6-5	-	TRBJ1-1	-	CASSYPHFGQLNTEAFF	TGTGCCAGCAGTTACCCCCACTTCGGACAGTTGAACACTGAAGCTTTCTTT
TRBV6-2/TRBV6-3	many	TRBJ2-7	TRBD1	CASWDSPYEQYF	TGTGCCAGCTGGGACAGTCCCTACGAGCAGTACTTC
TRBV28	few	TRBJ1-1	TRBD1	CASSTPGQGGGEAFF	TGTGCCAGCAGTACCCCGGGACAGGGTGGGGGTGAAGCTTTCTTT
TRBV19	-	TRBJ1-6	TRBD1	CASSARKTGGIRSPLHF	TGTGCCAGTAGTGCCCGTAAGACAGGGGGTATACGGTCACCCCTCCACTTT
TRBV20-1	many	TRBJ2-7	TRBD2	CSASRLAGDSPEYEQYF	TGCAGTGCTAGTAGACTAGCGGGAGATTCCCCCGAATACGAGCAGTACTTC
TRBV6-5	-	TRBJ2-7	TRBD1	CASSYRPLTGDEQYF	TGTGCCAGCAGTTACAGGCCCCTCACAGGGGACGAGCAGTACTTC
TRBV29-1	many	TRBJ1-1	TRBD1	CSGGQGMEIAEAFF	TGCAGCGGTGGACAGGGAATGGAAATCGCTGAAGCTTTCTTT
TRBV4-1	many	TRBJ1-1	TRBD1	CASSRLTGGAEAFF	TGCGCCAGCAGCCGCCTCACAGGGGGCGCTGAAGCTTTCTTT
TRBV28	many	TRBJ1-5	-	CASSSDSYNQPQHF	TGTGCCAGCAGTTCGGACAGCTACAATCAGCCCCAGCATTTT
TRBV27	-	TRBJ1-2	-	CASSRGSRGYGYTF	TGTGCCAGCAGTCGGGGATCTAGGGGCTATGGCTACACCTTC
TRBV7-3	many	TRBJ2-5	-	CASSLDGSGEETQYF	TGTGCCAGCAGCTTGGATGGGAGCGGAGAAGAGACCCAGTACTTC